This T cell receptor beta chain was documented in a study of blood T cell repertoires in COVID-19. Study at large: Samples of COVID-19 (acute and convalescent) were obtained from the United States, Italy and Spain. The cDNA or gDNA used as material had been derived from T cells, B-cell-depleted T cells, or PBMCs.

Authors' analysis steps: Amplification with reference gene primers provided the estimates of nucleated cell counts. The repertoire was sequenced with immunoSEQ multiplex PCR; TCRdb's copy has only in-frame clones and lacks some. V and J calls and clone size follow that table, whereas D and trimming were derived from the DNA. This table has a few hundred thousand clones, 75% to 85% appearing once. The CDR3 consists of 13 residues. V lost 7 bases and J 2 bases, leaving 9 bases between the germline ends. The specimen sequenced was peripheral blood. This chain links TRBV12-3 or TRBV12-4 with TRBJ1-5; D gene ambiguous. The sequence came from a human donor in a cohort sampled during active COVID-19. The CDR3, as DNA: TGTGCCAGCAATCGGGGAGGCAATCAGCCCCAGCATTTT. Encoded protein: CASNRGGNQPQHF.